The 13 T cell receptor beta chains below come from one sample, sequenced in a study of OX40 agonist ivuxolimab in advanced cancers. Method: immunoSEQ multiplex PCR; TCRdb's copy keeps in-frame clones and lacks some. The sample lists 65,000 to 100,000 clones; 88% were seen once. This specimen was CD4+ or CD8+ T cells sorted from blood, taken in a trial of the OX40 agonist ivuxolimab. The source of these receptors is an adult with an advanced solid tumor such as melanoma, head and neck, liver or kidney cancer.

This clone was recorded only once. The rearrangement links TRBV28 to TRBJ2-2; D may be TRBD1 (5 bases). The CDR3 loop spans 13 amino acids. Looked up from germline, CDR1 is MDHEN and CDR2 is SYDVKM. V dropped 3 bases and J dropped 5 bases, with 7 bases sitting between them. CDR3 DNA sequence: TGTGCCAGCAGTTTCAGGGTTACCGGGGAGCTGTTTTTT. Translating gives CASSFRVTGELFF.

A single count supports this clone. The chain has TRBV28 and TRBJ2-1, with 11 bases that match TRBD2. Germline CDR1 and CDR2: MDHEN and SYDVKM. The J segment lost 8 bases and the V segment lost 5 bases, leaving 11 bases of the junction unmatched. The CDR3 is 16 amino acids. The CDR3 is CASSRPVAGGLDEQFF. Written as DNA, the CDR3 is TGTGCCAGCAGTCGGCCAGTAGCGGGAGGGCTAGATGAGCAGTTCTTC.

The CDR3 bases are TGCGCCAGCAGCTTCGGCGGGGGTCGGACTGAAGCTTTCTTT. Amino acid sequence: CASSFGGGRTEAFF. The gene calls are TRBV5-1 and TRBJ1-1; TRBD1 is a possible D gene (5 bases). Deletions cut 2 bases from V and 5 bases from J, with 13 bases between. The CDR3 runs to 14 residues. The germline gives CDR1 SGHRS, CDR2 YFSETQ.

The chain carries TRBV30 and TRBJ2-7; perhaps D is TRBD1 or TRBD2 (5 bases each). This CDR3 is built from 15 residues. In germline, CDR1 is GTSNPN, CDR2 SVGIG (reference sequence). Trimming took off 3 bases at V and 2 bases at J, with 17 bases between the two ends. The CDR3 loop reads CAWRARDRFAYEQYF. CDR3 coding DNA: TGTGCCTGGAGAGCTAGGGACCGATTTGCCTACGAGCAGTACTTC. Variable domain in full (rest from reference TRBV30 and TRBJ2-7): SQTIHQWPATLVQPVGSPLSLECTVEGTSNPNLYWYRQAAGRGLQLLFYSVGIGQISSEVPQNLSASRPQDRQFILSSKKLLLSDSGFYLCAWRARDRFAYEQYFGPGTRLTVT.

The CDR3: CASSYSTGELFF. The CDR3 DNA reads as TGTGCCAGCAGTTACAGCACCGGGGAGCTGTTTTTT. The gene calls are TRBV6-5 and TRBJ2-2; D uncertain. The CDR3 is 12 residues long. Germline CDR1 is MNHEY and CDR2 is SVGAGI. Trimming left V 2 bases short and J 4 bases short, with 2 bases between.

A note on this clone: The same CDR3 is also encoded by other DNA sequences in this sample. V and J are TRBV7-3 and TRBJ2-5; 7 nucleotides line up with TRBD2. Germline V CDR1 and CDR2: SGHTA, FQGTGA. After removal of 3 bases from V and 2 bases from J, the junction contained 0 bases not matched to a gene. This CDR3 is 13 amino acids long. CDR3: CASSFGGQETQYF. CDR3 in DNA: TGTGCCAGCAGCTTCGGGGGGCAAGAGACCCAGTACTTC.

The chain uses TRBV11-2 and TRBJ2-7, with 9 bases identical to TRBD2. Trimming took 8 bases from V and 0 from J; bases not matched to a gene: 2. This CDR3 contains 13 residues. The germline V gene has CDR1 SGHAT and CDR2 FQNNGV. CDR3 amino acids: CASRLAASYEQYF. DNA for the CDR3: TGTGCCAGCCGACTAGCGGCCTCCTACGAGCAGTACTTC.

In its sample, this clone was seen a few times. This sequence joins TRBV28 and TRBJ2-7; D might be TRBD1 (5 bases). Between the trimmed V and J ends, which lost 5 bases and 0 bases, there was a span of 14 bases. This CDR3 comprises 15 residues. Germline CDR1 reads MDHEN; CDR2 reads SYDVKM. CDR3 nucleotides: TGTGCCAGCAGTGTGACAGATCCTACCTCCTACGAGCAGTACTTC. Translated: CASSVTDPTSYEQYF.

J is TRBJ1-1 and V is TRBV14; weak D call: TRBD1 (5 bases). Trimming left V 4 bases short and J 1 base short, with 10 bases between. The CDR3 extends over 14 amino acids. Germline V gives CDR1 SGHDN, CDR2 FVKESK. For the CDR3, the DNA is TGTGCCAGCAGCCGGGACTTAAAGAACACTGAAGCTTTCTTT. It codes for CASSRDLKNTEAFF.

This chain connects TRBV28 to TRBJ2-1; D is perhaps TRBD1 (5 bases). V lost 5 bases, J lost 0 bases, and 14 bases lay in between. In germline, CDR1 is MDHEN, CDR2 SYDVKM. The CDR3 is 16 amino acids. This chain's CDR3 is CASSVRGQPSYNEQFF. In nucleotides, the CDR3 is TGTGCCAGCAGTGTGAGAGGACAACCCTCCTACAATGAGCAGTTCTTC.

The CDR3 spells CASSRRESSGANVLTF. CDR3 DNA sequence: TGTGCCAGCAGCCGCAGGGAATCCTCTGGGGCCAACGTCCTGACTTTC. The V and J genes are TRBV11-2 and TRBJ2-6; D is perhaps TRBD1 (5 bases). The V and J ends lost 5 bases and 0 bases respectively, with 11 bases between them. This CDR3 is built from 16 residues. CDR1 is SGHAT and CDR2 is FQNNGV in the germline V gene.

The genes are TRBV27 and TRBJ1-1, with D possibly being TRBD1 (5 bases). V dropped 5 bases and J dropped 4 bases, with 20 bases sitting between them. The CDR3 has 16 amino acids. CDR1 and CDR2 (germline): MNHEY, SMNVEV (reference sequence). The CDR3 nucleotides are TGTGCCAGCAGTCTTTTCGGGGCACGGGTGGGCACTGAAGCTTTCTTT. Protein: CASSLFGARVGTEAFF.

V is TRBV14 and J is TRBJ2-7; 11 nucleotides align to TRBD2. Germline trimming cut 3 bases from V and 3 bases from J; bases unmatched to any gene: 4. There are 15 residues in the CDR3. Germline V CDR1 and CDR2: SGHDN, FVKESK. This CDR3 reads CASSHSGREDYEQYF. In nucleotides, the CDR3 is TGTGCCAGCAGCCATAGCGGGAGGGAGGACTACGAGCAGTACTTC.